These 22 T cell receptor beta chains share one sample of origin, sequenced in a study of shared clonotypes between healthy human individuals (dated by TCRdb to 2018 to 2020). Library prep was done by the immunoSEQ multiplex PCR assay. In TCRdb, the immuneACCESS table is reduced to in-frame sequences with V and J assigned. These tables do not hold every clone; where another copy was compared, an unresolved V gene accounts for under half, and the others remain unexplained. The sample yields approximately 2.3 million clones; 80% to 95% were counted once. About 0.39% of the sample comes from the top ten. Sequencing was carried out using naive CD4+ T cells from PBMCs. The sample's cell subset or site label, decoded: CD45RA+ positively selected. These receptors originate from a man aged 18 to 29 in good health. Some clones in this sample may be carry-over from other donors' samples.

The chain couples TRBV6-1 to TRBJ2-1; TRBD2 might be the D (5 bases). This CDR3 contains 14 residues. V was shortened by 1 base and J by 8 bases, with 12 bases between the two germline ends. CDR1 is MNHNS and CDR2 is SASEGT in the germline V gene. The CDR3 spells CASSEVRERDEQFF. The CDR3 region has the DNA TGTGCCAGCAGTGAAGTGAGGGAAAGGGATGAGCAGTTCTTC.

In its sample, this clone was seen once. This chain joins TRBV5-1 and TRBJ2-7; 7 bases are a match to TRBD1. The germline gives CDR1 SGHRS, CDR2 YFSETQ. Trimming took 4 bases from V and 10 from J; bases not matched to a gene: 14. The CDR3 extends over 14 amino acids. CDR3 coding DNA: TGCGCCAGCAGCCCAGTCCGGGACAGCCAAACCCAGTACTTC. Encoded protein: CASSPVRDSQTQYF. Looking up the rest from reference TRBV5-1 and TRBJ2-7 gives the full variable domain: KAGVTQTPRYLIKTRGQQVTLSCSPISGHRSVSWYQQTPGQGLQFLFEYFSETQRNKGNFPGRFSGRQFSNSRSEMNVSTLELGDSALYLCASSPVRDSQTQYFGPGTRLTVT.

The gene calls are TRBV11-2 and TRBJ2-3, with 12 bases fitting TRBD2. Germline-derived CDR1 and CDR2 are SGHAT and FQNNGV. Germline trimming cut 3 bases from V and 4 bases from J; bases unmatched to any gene: 5. There are 16 residues in the CDR3. The CDR3 loop is CASSLLAGGIPDTQYF. The CDR3 region has the DNA TGTGCCAGCAGCTTGCTAGCGGGAGGGATCCCAGATACGCAGTATTTT.

CDR3 sequence reads: CASSLIPTGGVGANVLTF. In nucleotides, the CDR3 is TGCGCCAGCAGCTTGATTCCGACAGGGGGCGTTGGGGCCAACGTCCTGACTTTC. The V gene is TRBV5-1, the J gene TRBJ2-6; 10 bases align to TRBD1. This CDR3 region has 18 residues. Unmatched junction bases numbered 7, after V lost 1 base and J lost 3 bases. Per germline, CDR1 SGHRS and CDR2 YFSETQ.

The V call is TRBV27, the J call TRBJ2-1; 12 nucleotides agree with TRBD2. V shed 5 bases, J shed 0 bases, and the junction held 11 bases outside the gene matches. The CDR3 contains 19 residues. CDR1 and CDR2 from the germline V gene are MNHEY and SMNVEV (reference sequence). In DNA form, the CDR3 reads TGTGCCAGCAGTCCCGGGACTAGCGGGCCTGAGAGCTCCTACAATGAGCAGTTCTTC. Translation gives CASSPGTSGPESSYNEQFF.

The chain joins TRBV28 to TRBJ2-3; a weak D match, TRBD2 (6 bases). Per the germline V gene, CDR1 is MDHEN and CDR2 is SYDVKM. The CDR3 consists of 14 residues. Trimming cost V 6 bases and J 3 bases, with 13 bases left between them. The CDR3 nucleotides read TGTGCCAGCAGCCCATTTCGGGGGACAGATACGCAGTATTTT. This sequence encodes CASSPFRGTDTQYF.

This clone occurred once. V and J are TRBV29-1 and TRBJ1-1; 7 nucleotides agree with TRBD1. Germline loops: CDR1 SQVTM, CDR2 ANQGSEA. This CDR3 spans 13 amino acids. J was trimmed by 9 bases and V by 5 bases; bases with no gene match: 12. CDR3 sequence reads: CSVCQTQTGQAFF. Written as DNA, the CDR3 is TGCAGCGTTTGCCAGACCCAGACAGGGCAAGCTTTCTTT.

This sequence joins TRBV11-1 and TRBJ1-2; D remains unclear. Per germline, CDR1 SGHAT and CDR2 FQDESV (reference sequence). The length of the CDR3 is 13 residues. V shed 5 bases and J shed 2 bases, with 9 bases lying between them. The CDR3 nucleotides read TGTGCCAGCAGCCAGGCGGTGAACTATGGCTACACCTTC. Encoded protein: CASSQAVNYGYTF.

In regard to this clone: Different DNA sequences within this sample yield the same CDR3. This chain links TRBV4-2 with TRBJ1-1, with D possibly being TRBD1 (5 bases). The CDR3 contains 14 residues. The V gene's germline CDR1 is LGHNA and CDR2 YNFKEQ. Deletions cut 1 base from V and 1 base from J, with 7 bases between. Here the CDR3 DNA reads TGTGCCAGCAGCCAAGTTGGGGGGAACACTGAAGCTTTCTTT. Its translation: CASSQVGGNTEAFF.

As concerns this clone: Other DNA sequences from this sample encode an identical CDR3 as well. The chain couples TRBV18 to TRBJ1-5, with D tentatively TRBD1 (6 bases). CDR3 length: 14 amino acids. Germline CDR1 KGHSH, CDR2 LQKENI. V was pared by 6 bases and J by 0 bases, with 9 bases between. As DNA, the CDR3 is TGTGCCAGCTCGAGGACAGATAGCAATCAGCCCCAGCATTTT. Encoded protein: CASSRTDSNQPQHF.

The rearrangement joins TRBV7-2 to TRBJ2-7; TRBD2 is a possible D gene (5 bases). V lost 5 bases and J 1 base, leaving 12 bases between the germline ends. The germline gives CDR1 SGHTA, CDR2 FQGNSA. The CDR3 has 14 residues. The CDR3 sequence is CASSPRRDSYEQYF. The CDR3 nucleotides are TGTGCCAGCAGCCCCCGACGGGATTCCTACGAGCAGTACTTC. The full variable domain, with the rest looked up from reference TRBV7-2 and TRBJ2-7, is GAGVSQSPSNKVTEKGKDVELRCDPISGHTALYWYRQSLGQGLEFLIYFQGNSAPDKSGLPSDRFSAERTGGSVSTLTIQRTQQEDSAVYLCASSPRRDSYEQYFGPGTRLTVT.

The rearrangement links TRBV2 to TRBJ1-5, with 7 positions matching TRBD1. Per germline, CDR1 SNHLY and CDR2 FYNNEI. The CDR3 contains 14 residues. V dropped 5 bases and J dropped 5; count of bases not matched to a gene: 6. CDR3 coding DNA: TGTGCCAGCAGTTCGACAGGGCCCTATCAGCCCCAGCATTTT. Protein product: CASSSTGPYQPQHF.

This sequence joins TRBV18 and TRBJ1-6, with 8 bases identical to TRBD1. Germline V lookup: CDR1 KGHSH, CDR2 LQKENI. The junction had 3 bases not matched to a gene; V was cut back by 6 bases and J by 5 bases. The CDR3 has 14 residues. In DNA form, the CDR3 reads TGTGCCAGCTCCCCGGGACAGGATAATTCACCCCTCCACTTT. The encoded protein is CASSPGQDNSPLHF.

This sequence joins TRBV18 and TRBJ2-2, with 12 bases aligning to TRBD1. The CDR3 has 17 amino acids. Per the germline V gene, CDR1 is KGHSH and CDR2 is LQKENI. The ends lost 5 bases at V and 5 bases at J; junction bases unmatched: 9. CDR3 sequence: CASSSTGTGGRTGELFF. CDR3 nucleotides: TGTGCCAGCTCATCCACCGGGACAGGGGGCAGGACCGGGGAGCTGTTTTTT.

Worth noting for this clone: The identical CDR3 is also encoded by other nucleotide sequences in the sample. The genes are TRBV12-5 and TRBJ2-3; 7 bases line up with TRBD2. The CDR3 sequence is 15 residues long. V was pared by 6 bases and J by 4 bases, with 10 bases of the junction left unmatched. The V gene's germline CDR1 is LGHNT and CDR2 FRNRAP. The CDR3 loop is CASGLGTGGPDTQYF. CDR3 in DNA: TGTGCTAGTGGCTTAGGGACGGGGGGACCAGATACGCAGTATTTT.

The rearrangement joins TRBV11-2 to TRBJ2-2; D gene ambiguous. Germline CDR1 SGHAT, CDR2 FQNNGV. Trimming took 5 bases from V and 5 from J, leaving 9 bases between them. The CDR3 extends over 13 amino acids. CDR3 in amino acids: CASSLTETGELFF. As DNA, the CDR3 is TGTGCCAGCAGCCTCACGGAGACCGGGGAGCTGTTTTTT.

This sequence joins TRBV9 and TRBJ2-7, with D unclear. The CDR3 covers 14 residues. Trimming pared 4 bases from V and 7 bases from J, leaving 18 bases between. The germline CDR1 and CDR2 sequences are SGDLS and YYNGEE. For the CDR3, the DNA is TGTGCCAGCAGCCCAACGGGCAGCTCGGGTGAGCAGTACTTC. Its protein product is CASSPTGSSGEQYF.

V gene TRBV2 combines with J gene TRBJ1-4; no firm D call. V was shortened by 3 bases and J by 0 bases, with 11 bases between the two germline ends. From germline, CDR1 is SNHLY and CDR2 FYNNEI. The CDR3 runs to 16 residues. In DNA, the CDR3 is TGTGCCAGCAGTGAGGTACACCGAACAACTAATGAAAAACTGTTTTTT. This sequence encodes CASSEVHRTTNEKLFF. The complete variable domain, with remaining parts taken from reference TRBV2 and TRBJ1-4, reads EPEVTQTPSHQVTQMGQEVILRCVPISNHLYFYWYRQILGQKVEFLVSFYNNEISEKSEIFDDQFSVERPDGSNFTLKIRSTKLEDSAMYFCASSEVHRTTNEKLFFGSGTQLSVL.

The chain recombines TRBV5-8 with TRBJ2-2, with 11 bases that match TRBD2. With 9 bases clipped from V and 0 bases from J, the junction kept 4 bases outside the gene matches. The CDR3 is 15 residues long. CDR1 SGHTS and CDR2 YDEGEE come from the germline V gene. CDR3 DNA sequence: TGTGCCACCTTGGGACTAGCGGCGAACACCGGGGAGCTGTTTTTT. Translating gives CATLGLAANTGELFF.

Worth noting for this clone: This specimen includes other DNA sequences encoding the same CDR3. This chain links TRBV7-2 with TRBJ2-7; 8 nucleotides agree with TRBD1. Germline CDR1 and CDR2: SGHTA and FQGNSA. V lost 2 bases to trimming and J lost 2 bases; unmatched junction nucleotides: 2. The CDR3 loop spans 14 amino acids. The CDR3, as DNA: TGTGCCAGCAGCTTATGGACAGGGCCCTACGAGCAGTACTTC. The encoded protein is CASSLWTGPYEQYF.

Remarks on this clone: This specimen includes other DNA sequences encoding the same CDR3. This CDR3 is CASSIAGSTDTQYF. For the CDR3, the DNA is TGTGCCAGTAGTATAGCAGGAAGCACAGATACGCAGTATTTT. The chain has TRBV19 and TRBJ2-3; no clear D. Germline loops: CDR1 LNHDA, CDR2 SQIVND (reference sequence). The CDR3 is 14 amino acids. Trimming took off 1 base at V and 0 bases at J, with 5 bases between the two ends.

The chain combines TRBV29-1 with TRBJ1-2; D unclear. V was shortened by 8 bases and J by 2 bases, with 9 bases between the two germline ends. This CDR3 has 11 residues. Germline V gene sequence: CDR1 SQVTM, CDR2 ANQGSEA. The CDR3 DNA reads TGCAGCTCTAATGAGAACTATGGCTACACCTTC. It codes for CSSNENYGYTF.